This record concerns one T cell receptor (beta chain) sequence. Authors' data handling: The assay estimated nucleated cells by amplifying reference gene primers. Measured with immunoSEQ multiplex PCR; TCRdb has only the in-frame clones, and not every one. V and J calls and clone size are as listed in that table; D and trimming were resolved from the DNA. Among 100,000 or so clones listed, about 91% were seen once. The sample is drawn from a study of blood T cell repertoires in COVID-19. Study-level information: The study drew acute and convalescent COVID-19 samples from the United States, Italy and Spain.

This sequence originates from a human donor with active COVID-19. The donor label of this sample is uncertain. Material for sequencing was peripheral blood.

The CDR3 loop is CAISESGGVVVNEQFF. The CDR3 nucleotides are TGTGCCATCAGTGAGTCTGGGGGGGTGGTCGTCAATGAGCAGTTCTTC. This chain uses TRBV10-3 with TRBJ2-1; 7 positions match TRBD2. CDR1 and CDR2 from the germline V gene are ENHRY and SYGVKD. After removal of 0 bases from V and 6 bases from J, the junction contained 8 bases not matched to a gene. The CDR3 has 16 residues.